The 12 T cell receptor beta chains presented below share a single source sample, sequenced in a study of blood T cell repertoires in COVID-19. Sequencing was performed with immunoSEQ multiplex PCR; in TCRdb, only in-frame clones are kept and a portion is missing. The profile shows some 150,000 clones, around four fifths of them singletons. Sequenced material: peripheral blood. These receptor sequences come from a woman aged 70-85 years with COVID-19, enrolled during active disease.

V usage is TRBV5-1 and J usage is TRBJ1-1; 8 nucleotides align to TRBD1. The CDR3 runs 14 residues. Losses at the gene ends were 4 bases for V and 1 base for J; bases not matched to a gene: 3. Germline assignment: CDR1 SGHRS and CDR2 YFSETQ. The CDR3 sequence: CASSTGTGNTEAFF. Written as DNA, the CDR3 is TGCGCCAGCAGCACTGGGACAGGGAACACTGAAGCTTTCTTT.

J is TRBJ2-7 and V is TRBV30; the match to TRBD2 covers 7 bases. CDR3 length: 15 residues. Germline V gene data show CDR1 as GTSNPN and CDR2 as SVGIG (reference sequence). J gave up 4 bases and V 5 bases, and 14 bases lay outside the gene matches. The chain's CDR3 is CAWSVSGIRLYEQYF. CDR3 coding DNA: TGTGCCTGGTCGGTAAGCGGGATACGGCTATACGAGCAGTACTTC.

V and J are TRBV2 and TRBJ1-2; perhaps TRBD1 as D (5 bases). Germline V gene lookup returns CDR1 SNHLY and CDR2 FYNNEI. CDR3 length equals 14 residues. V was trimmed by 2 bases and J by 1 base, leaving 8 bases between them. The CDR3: CASSESGDNYGYTF. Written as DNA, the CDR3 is TGTGCCAGCAGTGAATCGGGGGATAACTATGGCTACACCTTC.

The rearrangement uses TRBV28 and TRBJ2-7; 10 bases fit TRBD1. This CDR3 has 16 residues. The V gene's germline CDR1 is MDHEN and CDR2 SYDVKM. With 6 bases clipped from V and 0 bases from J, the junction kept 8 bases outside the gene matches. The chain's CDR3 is CASRGNRDRGSYEQYF. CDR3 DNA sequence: TGTGCCAGCAGGGGGAACCGGGACAGGGGCTCCTACGAGCAGTACTTC.

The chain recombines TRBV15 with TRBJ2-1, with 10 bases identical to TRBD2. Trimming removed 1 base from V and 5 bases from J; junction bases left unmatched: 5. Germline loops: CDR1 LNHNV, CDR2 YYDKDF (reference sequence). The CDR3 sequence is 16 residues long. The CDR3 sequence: CATSRGAAGGHNEQFF. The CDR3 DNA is TGTGCCACCAGCAGAGGGGCAGCGGGGGGGCACAATGAGCAGTTCTTC. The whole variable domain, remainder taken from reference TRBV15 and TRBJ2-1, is DAMVIQNPRYQVTQFGKPVTLSCSQTLNHNVMYWYQQKSSQAPKLLFHYYDKDFNNEADTPDNFQSRRPNTSFCFLDIRSPGLGDTAMYLCATSRGAAGGHNEQFFGPGTRLTVL.

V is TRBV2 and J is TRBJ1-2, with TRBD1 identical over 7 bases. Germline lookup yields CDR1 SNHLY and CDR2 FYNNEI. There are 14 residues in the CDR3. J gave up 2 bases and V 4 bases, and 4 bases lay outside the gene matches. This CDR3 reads CASSADRANYGYTF. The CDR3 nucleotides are TGTGCCAGCAGTGCAGACAGGGCCAACTATGGCTACACCTTC.

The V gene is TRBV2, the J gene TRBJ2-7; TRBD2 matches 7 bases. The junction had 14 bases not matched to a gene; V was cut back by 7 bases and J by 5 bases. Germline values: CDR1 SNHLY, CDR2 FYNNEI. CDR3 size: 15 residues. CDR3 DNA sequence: TGTGCCAGCACCGATCCTCGGAGCGGGATCGACGAGCAGTACTTC. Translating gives CASTDPRSGIDEQYF.

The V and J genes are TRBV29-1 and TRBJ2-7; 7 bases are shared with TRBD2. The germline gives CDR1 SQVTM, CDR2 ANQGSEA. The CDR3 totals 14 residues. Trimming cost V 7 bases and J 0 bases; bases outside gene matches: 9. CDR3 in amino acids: CSATGREGSYEQYF. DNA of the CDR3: TGCAGCGCGACGGGGAGGGAGGGCTCCTACGAGCAGTACTTC.

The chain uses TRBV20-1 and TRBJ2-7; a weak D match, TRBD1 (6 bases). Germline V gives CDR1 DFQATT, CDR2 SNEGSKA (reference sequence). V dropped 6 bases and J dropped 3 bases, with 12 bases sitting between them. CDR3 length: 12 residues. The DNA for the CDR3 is TGCAGTGCGAGTTTGACAGGCTACGAGCAGTACTTC. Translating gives CSASLTGYEQYF.

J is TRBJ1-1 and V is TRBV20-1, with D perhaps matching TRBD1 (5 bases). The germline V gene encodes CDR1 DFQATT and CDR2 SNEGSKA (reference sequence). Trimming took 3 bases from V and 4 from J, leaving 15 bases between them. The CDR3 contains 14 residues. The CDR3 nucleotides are TGCAGTGCTAGTCAGGGCGATTCAGCCACTGAAGCTTTCTTT. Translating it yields CSASQGDSATEAFF.

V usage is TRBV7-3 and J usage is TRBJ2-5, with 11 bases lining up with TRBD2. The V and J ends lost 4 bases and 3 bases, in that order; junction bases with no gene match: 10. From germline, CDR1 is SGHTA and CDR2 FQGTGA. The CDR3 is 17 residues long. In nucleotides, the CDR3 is TGTGCCAGCAGCTCCCACCGACTAGCGGGGACCGAAGAGACCCAGTACTTC. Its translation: CASSSHRLAGTEETQYF.

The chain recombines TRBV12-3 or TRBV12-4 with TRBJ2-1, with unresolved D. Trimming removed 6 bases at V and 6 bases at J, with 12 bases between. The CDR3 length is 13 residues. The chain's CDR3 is CASSPAVPNEQFF. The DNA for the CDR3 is TGTGCCAGCAGCCCGGCGGTCCCCAATGAGCAGTTCTTC.